This TCR beta chain is drawn from a study of identical twins. Overall study results and limits: The study drew conclusions from cross-sectional statistical analysis, not from following the same donors.

This clonotype was detected ten times or more. Antigen specificity is unknown. TCRdb used MiXCR to reprocess the 5' RACE reads, holding one entry per CDR3 protein. Altogether roughly 250,000 distinct CDR3 sequences are present, roughly 13% being singletons, with the ten largest covering 8.8%. Sequencing was performed on memory (CD45RO+) T cells sorted from blood. The receptor was derived from a woman aged 18-30 years in good health.

CDR3 nucleotide sequence: TGTGCCAGCAGTTTATATGGGGATCACTACGAGCAGTACTTC. Translation: CASSLYGDHYEQYF. V gene TRBV12-3 or TRBV12-4 combines with J gene TRBJ2-7; D gene unclear. The CDR3 runs to 14 residues. V lost 2 bases to trimming and J lost 3 bases, with 11 bases between them.